This TCR beta chain was identified during a study of OX40 agonist ivuxolimab in advanced cancers. Study background: Three partial responders included one hepatocellular carcinoma patient and two cutaneous melanoma patients. Findings and limits, study-wide: Normalized T-cell clonal expansion was also low in some nonresponders. Doses of 0.1 to 3.0 mg/kg were accompanied by clonal expansion of CD4+ and CD8+ blood T cells by week 6.

Concerning this clone: No antigen is known for it.

Trimming left V 0 bases short and J 5 bases short, with 10 bases between. Germline CDR1 is MNHNY and CDR2 is SVGAGI (reference sequence). The CDR3 contains 15 residues. Assay: immunoSEQ multiplex PCR; the TCRdb copy retains only in-frame clones and omits some. The sample shows tens of thousands of clones, around 80% of them seen only once. V gene TRBV6-6 combines with J gene TRBJ2-2; D assignment may be TRBD1 or TRBD2 (6 bases each). The clonotype originates from an adult with an advanced solid tumor such as melanoma, head and neck, liver or kidney cancer. Sample: CD4+ or CD8+ T cells sorted from blood, taken in a trial of the OX40 agonist ivuxolimab. CDR3 sequence reads: CASSYSGGATGELFF. For the CDR3, the DNA is TGTGCCAGCAGTTACTCGGGGGGCGCAACCGGGGAGCTGTTTTTT.